This T cell receptor beta chain was identified during a study of regulatory T cells in long-lasting Graves disease. The time point here: newly diagnosed GD, antithyroid drugs for less than 3 months. Making the TCR library involved RNA that had been extracted from PBMCs. This clonotype came up many times. The CDR3 runs 16 residues. Germline V gene data show CDR1 as LGHDT and CDR2 as YNNKEL (reference sequence). V was trimmed by 0 bases and J by 0 bases, leaving 9 bases between them. According to the study, TCR beta libraries were built with iRepertoire HTBI primers and CDR3-region Arm-PCR. Source study methods: From all samples, identification returned roughly 15 TRBJ and roughly 65 TRBV segments. TCRdb reprocessed the multiplex PCR reads via MiXCR and lists one record per CDR3 protein. The V and J calls were not made by the authors but by TCRdb's processing. The top ten clones hold more than 10% of a sample with 550,000 to 650,000 distinct CDR3 sequences, about 16% of them seen once.

These data are also associated with another study on T cells in Graves' hyperthyroidism and ophthalmopathy.

This sequence joins TRBV3-1 and TRBJ2-1; D is tentatively TRBD1 or TRBD2 (5 bases each). Sequencing used peripheral blood mononuclear cells (PBMCs), obtained at new diagnosis, from a patient treated with antithyroid drugs. The receptor was isolated from a man aged 18-30 years with Graves disease. In DNA, the CDR3 is TGTGCCAGCAGCCAAGATCGGGGACCCTCCTACAATGAGCAGTTCTTC. Translated, it gives CASSQDRGPSYNEQFF.